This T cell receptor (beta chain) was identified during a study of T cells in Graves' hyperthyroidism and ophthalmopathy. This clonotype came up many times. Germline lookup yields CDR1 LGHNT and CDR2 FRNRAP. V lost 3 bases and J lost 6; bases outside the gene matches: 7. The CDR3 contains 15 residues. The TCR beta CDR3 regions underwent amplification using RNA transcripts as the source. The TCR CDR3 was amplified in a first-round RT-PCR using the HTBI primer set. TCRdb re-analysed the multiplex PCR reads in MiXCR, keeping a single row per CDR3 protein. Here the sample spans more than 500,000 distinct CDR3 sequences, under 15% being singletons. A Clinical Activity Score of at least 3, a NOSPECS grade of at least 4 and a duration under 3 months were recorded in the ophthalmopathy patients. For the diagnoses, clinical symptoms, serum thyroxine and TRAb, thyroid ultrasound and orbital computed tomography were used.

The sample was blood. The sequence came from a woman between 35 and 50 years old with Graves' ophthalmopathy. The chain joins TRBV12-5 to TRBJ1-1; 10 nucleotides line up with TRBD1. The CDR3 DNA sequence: TGTGCTAGTGGTTTTGACAGGGGGCTATTTCCTGAAGCTTTCTTT. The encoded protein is CASGFDRGLFPEAFF.